The 22 T cell receptor beta chains below were found in one sample sequenced in a study of T-cell reconstitution after alpha-beta-depleted transplantation in children (dated by TCRdb to 2016 to 2017). The sample's treatment or condition label is to be understood as: allogeneic hematopoietic cell transplantation with graft depleted of TCRalphabeta T cells and CD19 B cells. Receptor libraries were prepared by PCR. Sequencing instrument: Illumina HiSeq 2500. TCR library preparation used molecular barcoding, with unique molecular identifiers applied to normalize quantification of the TCRbeta repertoire. Using fastp trimming at Q25 and MiXCR clonotype assembly, TCRdb reanalyzed the public sequencing data and kept in-frame beta chains. Duplicate CDR3 protein sequences are folded into a single record with the most common DNA and genes. This sample comprises 300,000 to 400,000 distinct CDR3 sequences, roughly 16% of them detected only once. The ten top clones hold around 43% of the sample.

Material: PBMCs, mostly from graft donor cells, obtained 360 days after TCRalphabeta/CD19-depleted stem cell transplant. The receptor source for this set is a male patient between 2 and 9 years old who had a stem cell transplant for acute lymphoblastic leukemia, so the T cells may come from the graft donor.

There are a few counts of this clonotype. The V call is TRBV4-3, the J call TRBJ1-1, with D unclear. From germline, CDR1 is LGHNA and CDR2 YSLEER. This CDR3 comprises 15 residues. V gave up 0 bases and J gave up 2 bases, with 10 bases separating them. Here the CDR3 reads CASSQDQLRNTEAFF. For the CDR3, the DNA is TGCGCCAGCAGCCAAGATCAATTGAGAAACACTGAAGCTTTCTTT.

The V call is TRBV20-1, the J call TRBJ1-5; no definite D call. Trimming stripped 1 base from V and 0 bases from J, with 10 bases between. The length of the CDR3 is 15 residues. Germline-derived CDR1 and CDR2 are DFQATT and SNEGSKA (reference sequence). The CDR3 nucleotides are TGCAGTGCTAGAGGGAAATTTGTTAGCAATCAGCCCCAGCATTTT. It codes for CSARGKFVSNQPQHF.

This clonotype was counted between two and nine times. The chain couples TRBV4-2 to TRBJ1-3; D not resolved. Trimming removed 4 bases from V and 2 bases from J, with 3 bases in between. This CDR3 spans 12 amino acids. The germline CDR1 and CDR2 sequences are LGHNA and YNFKEQ. CDR3 residues: CASSPTGNTIYF. CDR3 nucleotide sequence: TGTGCCAGCAGCCCCACTGGAAACACCATATATTTT.

The rearrangement uses TRBV7-2 and TRBJ1-5; D not certain. The germline V gene encodes CDR1 SGHTA and CDR2 FQGNSA. The V end lost 2 bases, the J end lost 0 bases, and 5 bases lay between the germline ends. The CDR3 extends over 14 amino acids. DNA of the CDR3: TGTGCCAGCAGCTTAACAAATAGCAATCAGCCCCAGCATTTT. Protein: CASSLTNSNQPQHF.

This clonotype was counted only a few times. The J gene is TRBJ2-5, the V gene TRBV12-3 or TRBV12-4; D is ambiguous. V dropped 3 bases and J dropped 0 bases, with 5 bases sitting between them. This CDR3 is 13 amino acids long. The CDR3 is CASSFQNQETQYF. The CDR3 DNA is TGTGCCAGCAGTTTTCAGAACCAAGAGACCCAGTACTTC.

This clonotype was seen a handful of times. The V call is TRBV7-8, the J call TRBJ2-1, with TRBD1 matching over 7 bases. The CDR3 length is 16 residues. V shed 0 bases, J shed 4 bases, and the junction held 6 bases outside the gene matches. Germline V gives CDR1 SGHVS, CDR2 FQNEAQ. The CDR3 loop is CASSLAHPQGYNEQFF. CDR3 DNA sequence: TGTGCCAGCAGCTTAGCTCATCCACAGGGGTACAATGAGCAGTTCTTC.

The chain joins TRBV14 to TRBJ1-2, with D possibly being TRBD1 (6 bases). CDR3 size: 14 residues. Trimming removed 4 bases from V and 8 bases from J, with 17 bases in between. The germline V gene has CDR1 SGHDN and CDR2 FVKESK. The CDR3 bases are TGTGCCAGCAGCCGGATGTTTACAGGGCCGGGCTACACCTTC. It is translated as CASSRMFTGPGYTF.

In this sample, this clonotype turned up a few times. The chain has TRBV10-1 and TRBJ2-7; 9 bases are a match to TRBD1. Looked up from germline, CDR1 is WNHNN and CDR2 is SYGVQD (reference sequence). The J segment lost 6 bases and the V segment lost 0 bases, leaving 6 bases of the junction unmatched. This CDR3 is 15 amino acids long. The CDR3 reads CASSESLQGASEQYF. The DNA for the CDR3 is TGCGCCAGCAGTGAGTCTTTACAGGGGGCAAGCGAGCAGTACTTC.

The chain recombines TRBV11-2 with TRBJ2-2, with 11 nucleotides matching TRBD1. Germline trimming cut 5 bases from V and 6 bases from J; bases unmatched to any gene: 2. Per germline, CDR1 SGHAT and CDR2 FQNNGV. This CDR3 is built from 14 residues. The CDR3 here is CASSTGQGAGELFF. CDR3 nucleotides: TGTGCCAGCAGCACGGGACAGGGGGCCGGGGAGCTGTTTTTT.

The J gene is TRBJ1-1, the V gene TRBV19; a weak D match, TRBD1 (5 bases). Deletions cut 1 base from V and 5 bases from J, with 14 bases between. This CDR3 is built from 15 residues. Per germline, CDR1 LNHDA and CDR2 SQIVND (reference sequence). CDR3 protein: CASSIGITGWTEAFF. The DNA for the CDR3 is TGTGCCAGTAGTATAGGAATCACAGGATGGACTGAAGCTTTCTTT.

This clonotype was detected once. The rearrangement uses TRBV7-9 and TRBJ2-7, with D tentatively TRBD1 (5 bases). CDR3 length: 15 residues. From germline, CDR1 is SEHNR and CDR2 FQNEAQ (reference sequence). V lost 5 bases and J 4 bases, leaving 18 bases between the germline ends. This CDR3 is CASSPRQTVVYEQYF. In DNA form, the CDR3 reads TGTGCCAGCAGCCCTCGACAGACCGTCGTTTACGAGCAGTACTTC.

This clonotype has a count of ten or more. V gene TRBV18 combines with J gene TRBJ2-1; 8 bases are shared with TRBD1. Germline V gene sequence: CDR1 KGHSH, CDR2 LQKENI. V was clipped by 3 bases and J by 7 bases; unmatched bases: 5. The CDR3 has 14 amino acids. The CDR3 region is CASSPDRGYNEQFF. As DNA, the CDR3 is TGTGCCAGCTCACCTGACAGGGGATATAATGAGCAGTTCTTC.

V and J are TRBV7-3 and TRBJ2-3; the D gene is possibly TRBD2 (6 bases). Trimming left V 6 bases short and J 8 bases short, with 15 bases between. From germline, CDR1 is SGHTA and CDR2 FQGTGA. The CDR3 sequence is 13 residues long. CDR3 nucleotide sequence: TGTGCCAGCAGTCTGGGGGGTTTTAGTACGCAGTATTTT. Amino acids: CASSLGGFSTQYF.

This clonotype was detected many times. The chain combines TRBV10-3 with TRBJ2-2; unclear D gene. Between the trimmed V and J ends, which lost 7 bases and 0 bases, there was a span of 9 bases. This CDR3 is 14 amino acids long. From germline, CDR1 is ENHRY and CDR2 SYGVKD. The CDR3 sequence is CAIKTTANTGELFF. The CDR3 DNA follows: TGTGCCATCAAAACTACAGCGAACACCGGGGAGCTGTTTTTT.

The chain recombines TRBV9 with TRBJ2-3; 8 bases fit TRBD2. The J segment lost 3 bases and the V segment lost 1 base, leaving 10 bases of the junction unmatched. Germline V CDR1 and CDR2: SGDLS, YYNGEE. The CDR3 is made up of 17 amino acids. CDR3 nucleotide sequence: TGTGCCAGCAGCGTACCTCTAGCGGGCGTCCGTACAGATACGCAGTATTTT. Its translation: CASSVPLAGVRTDTQYF.

This chain uses TRBV15 with TRBJ1-1, with D possibly being TRBD1 (5 bases). V gave up 6 bases and J gave up 7 bases, with 24 bases separating them. Germline values: CDR1 LNHNV, CDR2 YYDKDF (reference sequence). The CDR3 is 16 residues long. Here the CDR3 reads CATRPGGIDSTFEAFF. The CDR3 nucleotides read TGTGCCACCAGGCCAGGAGGAATTGACAGCACCTTTGAAGCTTTCTTT.

This clonotype was observed many times. This sequence joins TRBV12-3 or TRBV12-4 and TRBJ2-7; D not resolved. The V gene lost 3 bases and the J gene lost 5 bases, with 2 bases spanning the gap. The CDR3 spans 10 residues. CDR3 sequence (DNA): TGTGCCAGCAGTTTCGACGAGCAGTACTTC. It codes for CASSFDEQYF.

The chain is built from TRBV6-2 or TRBV6-3 and TRBJ2-1; D may be TRBD2 (5 bases). With 9 bases removed from V and 4 bases from J, the gap between germline ends came to 22 bases. Looked up from germline, CDR1 is MNHEY and CDR2 is SVGEGT. The CDR3 has 16 amino acids. CDR3 in DNA: TGTGCCAGTACCTACCGGGGAGTGCTAACATACAATGAGCAGTTCTTC. Encoded protein: CASTYRGVLTYNEQFF.

V is TRBV20-1 and J is TRBJ2-2; D remains unclear. CDR3 length: 13 residues. V was clipped by 5 bases and J by 5 bases, with 12 bases between them. Germline CDR1 DFQATT, CDR2 SNEGSKA (reference sequence). The CDR3 nucleotides are TGCAGTGCTGCCGTGCCGGTTACCGGGGAGCTGTTTTTT. Translating gives CSAAVPVTGELFF.

The V and J genes are TRBV6-5 and TRBJ2-5; 11 bases map to TRBD2. CDR3 size: 16 residues. The J segment lost 7 bases and the V segment lost 2 bases, leaving 9 bases of the junction unmatched. The V gene's germline CDR1 is MNHEY and CDR2 SVGAGI. CDR3 sequence: CASSYLGQGTSGTQYF. The DNA of the CDR3 is TGTGCCAGCAGTTACCTGGGGCAGGGGACTAGCGGGACCCAGTACTTC.

This clonotype has just a few counts. This chain joins TRBV6-1 and TRBJ2-7; D possibly corresponds to TRBD1 (5 bases). From germline, CDR1 is MNHNS and CDR2 SASEGT. The CDR3 is 13 residues long. Trimming left V 7 bases short and J 1 base short, with 11 bases between. The CDR3 DNA follows: TGTGCCAGCAAGCACAGGAGATCCTACGAGCAGTACTTC. Its protein product is CASKHRRSYEQYF.

The sample holds many counts of this clonotype. This chain joins TRBV20-1 and TRBJ2-5; 7 nucleotides align to TRBD1. V was pared by 5 bases and J by 0 bases, with 9 bases of the junction left unmatched. The CDR3 consists of 15 residues. Germline assignment: CDR1 DFQATT and CDR2 SNEGSKA (reference sequence). The CDR3 sequence is CSARSGTAYQETQYF. The CDR3 bases are TGCAGTGCTCGCTCCGGGACAGCGTACCAAGAGACCCAGTACTTC.